A single sample is the source of the 29 T cell receptor beta chains below, sequenced in a study of human CD8 memory T cell subsets. UMI-labeled 5' RACE yielded the TCR beta libraries. TCRdb reprocessed the 5' RACE reads and keeps a single row for each CDR3 protein, giving no DNA. In all, the sample yields about 5,600 distinct CDR3 sequences. The sample was CD8+ effector memory T cells (TEM) sorted from PBMCs. The sample's subset: effector memory CD8 T cells, CCR7- CD45RO+ CD95+. Every receptor here comes from a human donor in good health.

The rearrangement links TRBV19 to TRBJ2-1; absent DNA, TCRdb's TRBD2 call cannot be checked. Germline V gene sequence: CDR1 LNHDA, CDR2 SQIVND (reference sequence). The CDR3 is made up of 15 amino acids. This CDR3 is CASSISASGSGEQFF.

This rearrangement joins TRBV9 to TRBJ2-7; there is no DNA to check the TCRdb D call of TRBD2. The CDR3 loop spans 15 amino acids. The germline CDR1 and CDR2 sequences are SGDLS and YYNGEE. CDR3 residues: CASSVTASVSGEQYF.

The chain combines TRBV6-4 with TRBJ2-3; TCRdb's assignment of TRBD1 cannot be checked, as there is no DNA. The CDR3 is 14 amino acids. Germline V lookup: CDR1 MRHNA, CDR2 SNTAGT. The CDR3 sequence: CASSQAGGGDTQYF.

The J gene is TRBJ2-7, the V gene TRBV11-3; TCRdb picks TRBD1, but there is no DNA to check that call. The CDR3 consists of 16 residues. CDR1 and CDR2 from the germline V gene are SGHNT and YENEEA. CDR3 residues: CASSTPGTELSYEQYF. Combining the CDR3 with reference TRBV11-3 and TRBJ2-7 gives the whole variable domain EAGVVQSPRYKIIEKKQPVAFWCNPISGHNTLYWYLQNLGQGPELLIRYENEEAVDDSQLPKDRFSAERLKGVDSTLKIQPAELGDSAVYLCASSTPGTELSYEQYFGPGTRLTVT.

The V gene is TRBV20-1, the J gene TRBJ2-3; the D gene TCRdb calls, TRBD1, cannot be checked with no DNA. Looked up from germline, CDR1 is DFQATT and CDR2 is SNEGSKA (reference sequence). The CDR3 spans 13 residues. Here the CDR3 reads CSARDSRPDTQYF.

Considering frequency, this clonotype is medium-sized. The chain is built from TRBV20-1 and TRBJ1-1; the TCRdb D gene call, TRBD1, has no DNA to confirm it. The CDR3 totals 15 residues. Germline CDR1 and CDR2: DFQATT and SNEGSKA (reference sequence). CDR3 in amino acids: CSARETGSGNTEAFF.

The chain's CDR3 is CASFHSSYEQYF. The chain couples TRBV27 to TRBJ2-7. This CDR3 contains 12 residues. CDR1 is MNHEY and CDR2 is SMNVEV in the germline V gene (reference sequence).

The genes are TRBV4-2 and TRBJ1-1. The CDR3 extends over 15 amino acids. Germline V gene sequence: CDR1 LGHNA, CDR2 YNFKEQ. The CDR3 loop reads CASSQGQGSTTEAFF.

V usage is TRBV7-3 and J usage is TRBJ2-1; TCRdb calls TRBD2, which cannot be checked without DNA. CDR1 is SGHTA and CDR2 is FQGTGA in the germline V gene. CDR3 length equals 16 residues. The CDR3 reads CASSSVAESSYNEQFF.

The V and J genes are TRBV9 and TRBJ2-1; TCRdb indicates TRBD1, and absent DNA this call remains unverified. The CDR3 runs to 17 residues. The V gene's germline CDR1 is SGDLS and CDR2 YYNGEE. CDR3 in amino acids: CASSVGRDILFYNEQFF.

The genes are TRBV7-2 and TRBJ1-2; TCRdb picks TRBD1, but there is no DNA to check that call. Germline-derived CDR1 and CDR2 are SGHTA and FQGNSA. The CDR3 is 13 amino acids. The CDR3 is CASSVTGGYGYTF.

The rearrangement uses TRBV4-3 and TRBJ1-3. CDR3 size: 17 residues. From germline, CDR1 is LGHNA and CDR2 YSLEER. CDR3 amino acids: CASSQNYRGNSGNTIYF.

Frequency places this clonotype as medium-sized. This chain uses TRBV7-7 with TRBJ2-1. This CDR3 is 13 amino acids long. The V gene's germline CDR1 is SSHAT and CDR2 FNYEAQ (reference sequence). CDR3: CASSLNSGQEQFF.

This chain links TRBV27 with TRBJ1-2; no DNA is available, so the TRBD1 call from TCRdb remains unchecked. Germline CDR1 is MNHEY and CDR2 is SMNVEV (reference sequence). The CDR3 extends over 12 amino acids. CDR3 amino acids: CASSPTGDGYTF.

V usage is TRBV4-3 and J usage is TRBJ2-7; TCRdb selects TRBD1, and the lack of DNA leaves this call unchecked. Germline V gene lookup returns CDR1 LGHNA and CDR2 YSLEER. CDR3 length: 13 residues. This CDR3 is CASSQAPAYEQYF.

The rearrangement links TRBV7-6 to TRBJ2-7; no DNA is available, so the TRBD1 call from TCRdb remains unchecked. CDR1 SGHVS and CDR2 FNYEAQ come from the germline V gene. The CDR3 has 14 amino acids. The chain's CDR3 is CASSLGQGRSEQYF.

The chain recombines TRBV5-4 with TRBJ2-7; TCRdb's D call of TRBD1 is untestable without DNA. CDR3 length: 13 amino acids. Germline assignment: CDR1 SGHNT and CDR2 YYREEE (reference sequence). CDR3 sequence reads: CASSLSGTSEQYF.

The chain's CDR3 is CASSLSGGASDTQYF. The J gene is TRBJ2-3, the V gene TRBV5-1; the D call of TRBD2 rests on TCRdb alone, since no DNA is present to check it. This CDR3 is built from 15 residues. Germline V lookup: CDR1 SGHRS, CDR2 YFSETQ. The whole variable domain, remainder taken from reference TRBV5-1 and TRBJ2-3, is KAGVTQTPRYLIKTRGQQVTLSCSPISGHRSVSWYQQTPGQGLQFLFEYFSETQRNKGNFPGRFSGRQFSNSRSEMNVSTLELGDSALYLCASSLSGGASDTQYFGPGTRLTVL.

This clonotype is identified as medium-sized (0.01 to 0.1%) from frequency. The V gene is TRBV6-2 or TRBV6-3, the J gene TRBJ2-1. The CDR3 is made up of 14 amino acids. Per the germline V gene, CDR1 is MNHEY and CDR2 is SVGEGT. CDR3 in amino acids: CASSGYGAYNEQFF.

The chain uses TRBV5-4 and TRBJ2-7; TCRdb calls TRBD1, which cannot be checked without DNA. The germline gives CDR1 SGHNT, CDR2 YYREEE (reference sequence). This CDR3 is built from 13 residues. CDR3 in amino acids: CASSFGQGNEQYF.

The rearrangement uses TRBV5-1 and TRBJ2-1; TCRdb's assignment of TRBD1 cannot be checked, as there is no DNA. This CDR3 contains 14 residues. Looked up from germline, CDR1 is SGHRS and CDR2 is YFSETQ. CDR3 protein: CASSLYRDLDEQFF.

Its frequency marks this clonotype as medium-sized (0.01 to 0.1%). This chain connects TRBV28 to TRBJ1-5; no DNA is available, so the TRBD1 call from TCRdb remains unchecked. The CDR3 has 14 residues. CDR1 MDHEN and CDR2 SYDVKM come from the germline V gene. CDR3 sequence: CASSQGQGGQPQHF.

The rearrangement uses TRBV2 and TRBJ2-7; TCRdb's D call of TRBD2 is untestable without DNA. The CDR3 consists of 13 residues. Germline lookup yields CDR1 SNHLY and CDR2 FYNNEI. The CDR3 region is CATTGTDSYEQYF.

The V call is TRBV11-2, the J call TRBJ2-3; TCRdb indicates TRBD2, and absent DNA this call remains unverified. The germline V gene has CDR1 SGHAT and CDR2 FQNNGV. The CDR3 runs to 16 residues. CDR3 sequence: CASSLGAGSSTDTQYF.

The CDR3 spells CASSFIPTGELFF. The gene calls are TRBV12-3 or TRBV12-4 and TRBJ2-2. This CDR3 is built from 13 residues.

The gene calls are TRBV20-1 and TRBJ2-1; the TCRdb call, TRBD2, lacks DNA for checking. Germline V gives CDR1 DFQATT, CDR2 SNEGSKA (reference sequence). The CDR3 totals 14 residues. The CDR3 here is CSARDPGGYNEQFF.

V is TRBV6-2 or TRBV6-3 and J is TRBJ1-5. This CDR3 contains 14 residues. The germline V gene has CDR1 MNHEY and CDR2 SVGEGT. CDR3 residues: CASCMGFSNQPQHF.

The chain couples TRBV5-6 to TRBJ2-1; the D call from TCRdb, TRBD2, cannot be confirmed without DNA. Germline CDR1 and CDR2: SGHDT and YYEEEE. The CDR3 length is 15 residues. This CDR3 is CASSSPGLAGDEQFF.

The rearrangement links TRBV28 to TRBJ2-7; TCRdb selects TRBD1, and the lack of DNA leaves this call unchecked. The CDR3 loop spans 16 amino acids. CDR1 MDHEN and CDR2 SYDVKM come from the germline V gene. The CDR3 sequence is CASSRGQGVISYEQYF.